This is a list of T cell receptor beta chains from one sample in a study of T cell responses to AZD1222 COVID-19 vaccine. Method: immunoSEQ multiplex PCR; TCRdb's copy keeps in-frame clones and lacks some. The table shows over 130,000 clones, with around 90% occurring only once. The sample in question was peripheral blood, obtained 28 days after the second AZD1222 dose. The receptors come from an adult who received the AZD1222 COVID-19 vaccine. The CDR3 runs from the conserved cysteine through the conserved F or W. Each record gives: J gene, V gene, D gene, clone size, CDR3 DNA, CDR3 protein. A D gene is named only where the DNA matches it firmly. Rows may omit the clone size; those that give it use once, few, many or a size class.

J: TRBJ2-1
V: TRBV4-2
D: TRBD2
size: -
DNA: TGTGCCAGCAGCCAATGGTTTGCTAGCGGGATACCGGAGGGGCAGTTCTTC
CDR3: CASSQWFASGIPEGQFF

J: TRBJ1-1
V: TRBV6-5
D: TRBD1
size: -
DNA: TGTGCCAGCAGGGGAGACAGGGGCGAAGCTTTCTTT
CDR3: CASRGDRGEAFF

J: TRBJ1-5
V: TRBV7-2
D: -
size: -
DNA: TGTGCCAGCAGCTTTAATAGGGATCAGCCCCAGCATTTT
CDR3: CASSFNRDQPQHF

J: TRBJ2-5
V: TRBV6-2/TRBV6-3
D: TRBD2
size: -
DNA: TGTGCCAGCAGTACTACTAGCGGAGAGACCCAGTACTTC
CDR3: CASSTTSGETQYF

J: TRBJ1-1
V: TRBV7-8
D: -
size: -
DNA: TGTGCCAGCAGCTTTTCGCGTGTGGCCACTGAAGCTTTCTTT
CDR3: CASSFSRVATEAFF

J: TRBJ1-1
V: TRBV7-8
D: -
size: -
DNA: TGTGCCAGCAGCAAAGAGGGGGGGTCAGGCGAAATGAACACTGAAGCTTTCTTT
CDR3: CASSKEGGSGEMNTEAFF

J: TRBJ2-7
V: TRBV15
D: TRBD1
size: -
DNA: TGTGCCACCGCAGAACCGGGACAGGGGGAGGGTACGGCGGGAGGTATCTCCTACGAGCAGTACTTC
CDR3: CATAEPGQGEGTAGGISYEQYF

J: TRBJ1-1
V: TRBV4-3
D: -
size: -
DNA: TGCGCCAGCAGCCAAGACGAAGAATTCGGGGAAGCTTTCTTT
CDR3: CASSQDEEFGEAFF

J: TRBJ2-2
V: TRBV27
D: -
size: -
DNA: TGTGCCAGCAGTCACGGGTCCACCGGGGAGCTGTTTTTT
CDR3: CASSHGSTGELFF

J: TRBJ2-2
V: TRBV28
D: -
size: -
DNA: TGTGCCACCGGGACCTCGGGAGAGGGGACCGGGGAGCTGTTTTTT
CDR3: CATGTSGEGTGELFF

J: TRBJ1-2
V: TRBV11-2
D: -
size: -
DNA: TGTGCCAGCAGCCCGGCGCGCGGGGACTTCTATGGCTACACCTTC
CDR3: CASSPARGDFYGYTF

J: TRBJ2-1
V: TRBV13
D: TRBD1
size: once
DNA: TGTGCCAGCAGCTCCGGACAGGGGATCAATGAGCAGTTCTTC
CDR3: CASSSGQGINEQFF

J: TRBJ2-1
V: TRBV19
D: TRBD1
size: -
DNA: TGTGCCAGTACCCCTAGACAGGGGGCCTACAATGAGCAGTTCTTC
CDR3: CASTPRQGAYNEQFF

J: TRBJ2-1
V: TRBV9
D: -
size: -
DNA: TGTGCCAGCAGCGTAAACTTCTACAATGAGCAGTTCTTC
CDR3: CASSVNFYNEQFF

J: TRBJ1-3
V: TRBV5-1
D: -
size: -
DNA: TGCGCCAGCAGCCTCGCGGGGCCGTTCTCTGGAAACACCATATATTTT
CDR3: CASSLAGPFSGNTIYF

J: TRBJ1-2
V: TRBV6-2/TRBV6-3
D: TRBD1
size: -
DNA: TGTGCCAGCAGTTACCTGGACAGGACTTCGTATGGCTACACCTTC
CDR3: CASSYLDRTSYGYTF

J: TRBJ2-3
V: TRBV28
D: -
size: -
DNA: TGTGCCAGCAGGGACCCTTCTTACACAGATACGCAGTATTTT
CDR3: CASRDPSYTDTQYF

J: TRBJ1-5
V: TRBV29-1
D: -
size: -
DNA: TGCAGCGTTGCAGCGTATAGCAATCAGCCCCAGCATTTT
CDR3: CSVAAYSNQPQHF

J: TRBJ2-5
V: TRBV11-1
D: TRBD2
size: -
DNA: TGTGCCAGCAGAAGGGCGGGGGGGAGGCAAGAGACCCAGTACTTC
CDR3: CASRRAGGRQETQYF

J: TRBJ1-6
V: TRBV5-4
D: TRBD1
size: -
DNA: TGTGCCAGCAGCTTGGACCGGGACAGTAATTCACCCCTCCACTTT
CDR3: CASSLDRDSNSPLHF

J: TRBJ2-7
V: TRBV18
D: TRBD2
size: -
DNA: TGTGCCAGCTCACCACCTTCTAGCGGGAGGGAGTACGAGCAGTACTTC
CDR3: CASSPPSSGREYEQYF

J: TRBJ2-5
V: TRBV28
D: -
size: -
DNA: TGTGCCAGCAGCCACACCCCAAAGCGGATCCAAGAGACCCAGTACTTC
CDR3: CASSHTPKRIQETQYF

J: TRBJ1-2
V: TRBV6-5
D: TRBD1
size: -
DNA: TGTGCCAGCAGTTTGACAGGGGGCGCTTGGTATGGCTACACCTTC
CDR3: CASSLTGGAWYGYTF

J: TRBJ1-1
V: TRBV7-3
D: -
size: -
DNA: TGTGCCAGTAAACAGGGTACGAACACTGAAGCTTTCTTT
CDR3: CASKQGTNTEAFF

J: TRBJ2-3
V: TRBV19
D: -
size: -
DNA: TGTGCCAGCTCGGACGGAACAGATACGCAGTATTTT
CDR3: CASSDGTDTQYF

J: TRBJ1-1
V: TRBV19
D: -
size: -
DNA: TGTGCCAGTAGTCAAAGGACGCGGCTCCATGAAGCTTTCTTT
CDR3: CASSQRTRLHEAFF

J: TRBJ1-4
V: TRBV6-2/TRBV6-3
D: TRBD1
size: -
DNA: TGTGCCAGCAGCCGCCCCCCGGGACAGCGGCATGAAAAACTGTTTTTT
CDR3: CASSRPPGQRHEKLFF

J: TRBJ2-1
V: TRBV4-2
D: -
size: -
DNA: TGTGCCAGCAGGGGAGCGGGTTCCTACAATGAGCAGTTCTTC
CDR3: CASRGAGSYNEQFF

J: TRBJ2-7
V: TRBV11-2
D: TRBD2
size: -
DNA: TGTGCCAGCAGCTTAGATCTAGCGGGCGCCTACGAGCAGTACTTC
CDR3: CASSLDLAGAYEQYF

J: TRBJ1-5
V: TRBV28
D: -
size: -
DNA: TGTGCCAGCAGGGGCAGGGTGGGGGATCAGCCCCAGCATTTT
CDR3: CASRGRVGDQPQHF

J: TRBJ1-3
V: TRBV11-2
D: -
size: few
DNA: TGTGCCAGCAGATTGGGACGGGGCTCTGGAAACACCATATATTTT
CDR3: CASRLGRGSGNTIYF

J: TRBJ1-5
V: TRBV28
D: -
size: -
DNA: TGTGCCAGCAGTTTAAAGGTTTCCCCTCAGCCCCAGCATTTT
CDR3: CASSLKVSPQPQHF

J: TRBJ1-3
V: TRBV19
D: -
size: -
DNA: TGTGCCAGTGAGGGATTTGGAAACACCATATATTTT
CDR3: CASEGFGNTIYF

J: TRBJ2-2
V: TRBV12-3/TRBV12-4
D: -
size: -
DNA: TGTGCCAGCAGTTTAGCAAGAACCGGGGAGCTGTTTTTT
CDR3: CASSLARTGELFF

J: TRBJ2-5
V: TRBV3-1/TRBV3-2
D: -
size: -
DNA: TGTGCCAGCAGCCAAGATGGTGGGGACGAGACCCAGTACTTC
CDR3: CASSQDGGDETQYF

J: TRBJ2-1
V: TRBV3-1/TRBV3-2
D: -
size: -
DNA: TGTGCCAGCAGCCAAGATCTGAGGGTTTCGGAAAAATCCGAGCAGTTCTTC
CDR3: CASSQDLRVSEKSEQFF

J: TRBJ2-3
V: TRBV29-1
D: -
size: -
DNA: TGCAGCGTCTTCCCGGATAGCACAGATACGCAGTATTTT
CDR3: CSVFPDSTDTQYF

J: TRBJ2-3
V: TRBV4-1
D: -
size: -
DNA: TGCGCCAGCAGCCAAGCGGGAGCAGATACGCAGTATTTT
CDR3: CASSQAGADTQYF

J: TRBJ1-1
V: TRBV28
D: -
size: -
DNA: TGTGCCAGCAGTTCGAGGTGGGGGAGGCGAACTGAAGCTTTCTTT
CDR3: CASSSRWGRRTEAFF

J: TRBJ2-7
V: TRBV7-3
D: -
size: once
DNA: TGTGCCAGCAGCTTAGGGGCGGGGGCTTCCTACGAGCAGTACTTC
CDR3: CASSLGAGASYEQYF